What follows is one T cell receptor (beta chain) and its context. The data were obtained in a study of blood T cell repertoires in COVID-19. Study-level information: Researchers got acute and convalescent COVID-19 samples from the United States, Italy and Spain. The analysed material was cDNA or gDNA that came from T cells, B-cell-depleted T cells, or PBMCs.

In the source study's methods: Amplified reference gene primers provided the basis for estimating nucleated cell counts. Measured with immunoSEQ multiplex PCR; TCRdb has only the in-frame clones, and not every one. V and J calls plus clone size are reproduced from that table; the DNA served to infer D and trimming. The sample holds about 140,000 clones; around nine tenths are singletons and the top ten take 5% to 6%. Sequenced material: peripheral blood. The TCR sequence derives from a human donor in a cohort sampled during active COVID-19.

The CDR3 bases are TGTGCCAGCACACATGCGGCTACCCCGGCGACAGATACGCAGTATTTT. Protein product: CASTHAATPATDTQYF. The V gene is TRBV28, the J gene TRBJ2-3; D gene ambiguous. The CDR3 is 16 amino acids. V shed 7 bases and J shed 3 bases, with 20 bases lying between them. Germline V gives CDR1 MDHEN, CDR2 SYDVKM.